This TCR beta chain appears in the sequencing data of a study of blood T cell repertoires in COVID-19. Germline trimming cut 5 bases from V and 5 bases from J; bases unmatched to any gene: 8. This CDR3 contains 15 residues. Germline lookup yields CDR1 ENHRY and CDR2 SYGVKD. This table comes from immunoSEQ multiplex PCR, and its TCRdb copy is limited to in-frame clones, with some not included. The sample holds 75,000 to 80,000 clones, 70% to 90% seen once. This clonotype was sampled from a woman between 55 and 75 years old with acute or convalescent COVID-19. The rearrangement links TRBV10-3 to TRBJ2-1; 8 bases line up with TRBD1. Sequencing was done on a sample of peripheral blood. CDR3 nucleotides: TGTGCCATCAGTCCCGACAGGGGTGGGAACAATGAGCAGTTCTTC. Amino acids: CAISPDRGGNNEQFF.